Listed below are T cell receptor beta chains from one sample, sequenced in a study of blood T cell repertoires in COVID-19. Only in-frame clones appear in the TCRdb table, and some are missing; sequencing was by immunoSEQ multiplex PCR. The sample records 150,000 to 180,000 clones, 70% to 85% being singletons. Sequencing was carried out using peripheral blood. Receptor source: a woman in her 50s with acute or convalescent COVID-19. Each CDR3 is given with its conserved first and last residue. Each record gives: J gene, D gene, V gene, CDR3 length, clone size, CDR3 protein, CDR3 DNA. The D gene is left open where the match is weak. Not every row has a clone size; where given, it reads once, few, many or a size class.

>TRBJ2-5|.|TRBV3-1/TRBV3-2|14|.
CASSQGTLPETQYF
TGTGCCAGCAGCCAAGGCACCCTACCTGAGACCCAGTACTTC
>TRBJ2-1|.|TRBV5-3|13|.
CARSPTCDNEQFF
TGTGCCAGATCCCCAACTTGCGACAATGAGCAGTTCTTC
>TRBJ2-7|.|TRBV5-6|15|.
CASSLVGVGDYEQYF
TGTGCCAGCAGCTTGGTAGGGGTTGGGGACTACGAGCAGTACTTC
>TRBJ2-7|.|TRBV30|11|.
CAWSFYYEQYF
TGTGCCTGGAGTTTTTACTACGAGCAGTACTTC
>TRBJ1-2|TRBD1|TRBV7-2|16|.
CASRQRRDRGTYGYTF
TGTGCCAGCAGACAACGCCGGGACAGGGGGACCTATGGCTACACCTTC
>TRBJ2-6|.|TRBV25-1|14|.
CASTGKAGANVLTF
TGTGCCAGCACGGGGAAGGCTGGGGCCAACGTCCTGACTTTC
>TRBJ2-7|.|TRBV20-1|13|.
CSASWSGSQREYF
TGCAGTGCTAGTTGGTCCGGGTCCCAGCGGGAGTACTTC
>TRBJ2-1|TRBD2|TRBV6-2/TRBV6-3|20|.
CASSYSTSGKQGGAYNEQFF
TGTGCCAGCAGTTACTCGACTAGCGGAAAGCAGGGCGGAGCCTACAATGAGCAGTTCTTC
>TRBJ1-2|.|TRBV28|13|.
CASSLAGPRGYTF
TGTGCCAGCAGTTTAGCGGGGCCGCGAGGCTACACCTTC
>TRBJ2-5|TRBD2|TRBV9|16|.
CASSVDPSGGAGTQYF
TGTGCCAGCAGCGTAGACCCTAGCGGGGGGGCGGGGACCCAGTACTTC
>TRBJ1-6|.|TRBV6-6|13|.
CASRTAQNSPLHF
TGTGCCAGCAGGACCGCACAGAATTCACCCCTCCACTTT
>TRBJ2-3|TRBD1|TRBV6-5|15|.
CASKLGGQGTDTQYF
TGTGCCAGTAAGTTAGGGGGACAGGGCACAGATACGCAGTATTTT
>TRBJ2-5|.|TRBV19|13|.
CASKLVEGETQYF
TGTGCCAGTAAGCTCGTGGAGGGGGAGACCCAGTACTTC
>TRBJ1-3|.|TRBV7-2|14|once
CASSRDSSGNTIYF
TGTGCCAGCAGTCGGGACTCCTCTGGAAACACCATATATTTT
>TRBJ2-7|.|TRBV27|15|.
CASSIGGGTLYEQYF
TGTGCCAGCAGTATCGGGGGAGGTACTTTGTACGAGCAGTACTTC
>TRBJ2-1|.|TRBV6-6|13|.
CASSYSRSEKQFF
TGTGCCAGCAGTTACTCTCGCAGCGAGAAACAGTTCTTC
>TRBJ2-2|.|TRBV11-3|14|.
CASSFDRNTGELFF
TGTGCCAGCAGCTTCGACAGAAACACCGGGGAGCTGTTTTTT
>TRBJ2-7|.|TRBV9|15|few
CASSVGPVQTYEQYF
TGTGCCAGCAGCGTAGGCCCGGTACAGACCTACGAGCAGTACTTC
>TRBJ1-1|.|TRBV7-3|14|.
CASSLRGQDTEAFF
TGTGCCAGCAGCTTAAGGGGGCAGGACACTGAAGCTTTCTTT
>TRBJ2-1|.|TRBV23-1|17|.
CASSQNRTVHSYNEQFF
TGCGCCAGCAGCCAAAACCGGACAGTTCACTCCTACAATGAGCAGTTCTTC
>TRBJ1-4|.|TRBV3-1/TRBV3-2|15|.
CASSHKTLTNEKLFF
TGTGCCAGCAGCCATAAGACTCTTACTAATGAAAAACTGTTTTTT
>TRBJ2-2|TRBD2|TRBV9|18|.
CASSVGTSGEKNTGELFF
TGTGCCAGCAGCGTCGGGACTAGCGGTGAGAAGAACACCGGGGAGCTGTTTTTT
>TRBJ2-1|TRBD2|TRBV5-1|18|.
CASSLAPLAGFSYNEQFF
TGCGCCAGCAGCTTGGCCCCCTTAGCGGGGTTCTCCTACAATGAGCAGTTCTTC
>TRBJ2-7|TRBD2|TRBV7-2|14|.
CASSLRTSGVEQYF
TGTGCCAGCAGCTTACGGACTAGCGGGGTAGAGCAGTACTTC
>TRBJ2-6|TRBD1|TRBV19|14|.
CASSYRIWQGDVTF
TGTGCCAGTTCCTACAGAATCTGGCAGGGGGATGTTACTTTC
>TRBJ2-7|TRBD2|TRBV7-2|18|.
CASSSINPSGSGSYEQYF
TGTGCCAGCAGCTCAATAAACCCTAGCGGGAGTGGGTCCTACGAGCAGTACTTC
>TRBJ1-6|.|TRBV5-5|16|.
CASSLTPQGMDSPLHF
TGTGCCAGCAGCTTGACACCCCAGGGAATGGATTCACCCCTCCACTTT
>TRBJ2-3|.|TRBV5-1|14|.
CASSLGPGQDTQYF
TGCGCCAGCAGCTTGGGGCCGGGTCAGGATACGCAGTATTTT
>TRBJ1-3|.|TRBV18|17|.
CASSPFLQGTGGNTIYF
TGTGCCAGCTCACCTTTTTTACAAGGGACTGGGGGAAACACCATATATTTT
>TRBJ2-5|TRBD2|TRBV7-2|15|.
CASSFPGLGLETQYF
TGTGCCAGCAGCTTCCCGGGACTAGGTTTAGAGACCCAGTACTTC
>TRBJ2-5|TRBD2|TRBV10-3|16|.
CAIGRGAGGRQETQYF
TGTGCCATCGGTAGGGGAGCGGGGGGCCGCCAAGAGACCCAGTACTTC
>TRBJ1-2|.|TRBV5-4|14|once
CASSSETEYYGYTF
TGTGCCAGCAGCTCCGAGACAGAATACTATGGCTACACCTTC
>TRBJ2-7|.|TRBV7-2|14|.
CASSLGRSTYEQYF
TGTGCCAGCAGCTTAGGTCGGTCTACCTACGAGCAGTACTTC
>TRBJ1-2|TRBD1|TRBV6-5|14|.
CASSYSQGARGYTF
TGTGCCAGCAGTTACTCGCAGGGGGCGCGCGGCTACACCTTC